These 7 T cell receptor beta chains came from one sample sequenced in a study of post-analysis software for immune sequencing data. Study-level findings and limits: About five TRBV segments appeared more often in patients than in controls, and TRBV5-6, TRBV5-1 and TRBV20-1 were among these.

Unique molecular identifiers had been added to the TCR beta cDNA libraries. A single record per CDR3 protein comes from TCRdb applying MiXCR to the PCR reads. The sample contains 250,000 to 300,000 distinct CDR3 sequences, 35% to 45% of which appear only once. These receptors lack a known antigen. Sequencing was performed on blood. These receptors were obtained from a girl aged 5-17 years with multiple sclerosis.

The rearrangement uses TRBV20-1 and TRBJ2-5; D might be TRBD1 (5 bases). In germline, CDR1 is DFQATT, CDR2 SNEGSKA (reference sequence). CDR3 length: 14 amino acids. V was clipped by 1 base and J by 1 base, with 10 bases between them. The CDR3 protein is CSARVTGPQETQYF. Here the CDR3 DNA reads TGCAGTGCTAGAGTAACAGGACCCCAAGAGACCCAGTACTTC.

In DNA, the CDR3 is TGTGCCAGCAGTTACTCGGGACAGCTTCGCACTGAAGCTTTCTTT. Amino acid sequence: CASSYSGQLRTEAFF. The chain is built from TRBV6-5 and TRBJ1-1; TRBD1 matches 7 bases. CDR3 length: 15 amino acids. Germline V CDR1 and CDR2: MNHEY, SVGAGI. Trimming took 0 bases from V and 4 from J; bases not matched to a gene: 5.

This clonotype was detected many times. The chain couples TRBV27 to TRBJ2-3; D ambiguous. Trimming took off 8 bases at V and 5 bases at J, with 14 bases between the two ends. CDR1 is MNHEY and CDR2 is SMNVEV in the germline V gene (reference sequence). The CDR3 length is 13 residues. The CDR3 spells CASLPDLGDTQYF. The CDR3 bases are TGTGCCAGCCTCCCGGACCTGGGAGATACGCAGTATTTT.

Many counts were recorded for this clonotype. J is TRBJ1-2 and V is TRBV27; no definite D call. This CDR3 spans 17 amino acids. The germline gives CDR1 MNHEY, CDR2 SMNVEV (reference sequence). V was cut by 6 bases and J by 7 bases, with 27 bases left in between. The chain's CDR3 is CASSPTLVGPHRSGYTF. The CDR3 DNA sequence: TGTGCCAGCAGCCCGACCCTTGTTGGGCCCCATCGCTCTGGCTACACCTTC.

Details on this clonotype: The junction shows a germline mismatch at one end, possibly a read error. The rearrangement uses TRBV4-1 and TRBJ1-2; D remains unclear. CDR3 length equals 15 residues. The V gene's germline CDR1 is MGHRA and CDR2 YSYEKL. CDR3 bases: TGCGCCTGCAGCCAAGAAGGTAGAAATATCTATGGCTACACCTTC. Translating it yields CACSQEGRNIYGYTF.

This clonotype was counted ten times or more. The rearrangement links TRBV15 to TRBJ2-5; D not resolved. The V gene's germline CDR1 is LNHNV and CDR2 YYDKDF (reference sequence). CDR3 length equals 13 residues. Trimming took off 0 bases at V and 5 bases at J, with 7 bases between the two ends. The CDR3 nucleotides read TGTGCCACCAGCAGAGATGGCGTTGAGACCCAGTACTTC. Translated: CATSRDGVETQYF.

The chain uses TRBV2 and TRBJ1-4; D remains unclear. CDR1 SNHLY and CDR2 FYNNEI come from the germline V gene. Deletions cut 6 bases from V and 3 bases from J, with 11 bases between. The CDR3 runs to 14 residues. CDR3: CASSFRTANEKLFF. In DNA form, the CDR3 reads TGTGCCAGCAGCTTCCGGACCGCTAATGAAAAACTGTTTTTT.